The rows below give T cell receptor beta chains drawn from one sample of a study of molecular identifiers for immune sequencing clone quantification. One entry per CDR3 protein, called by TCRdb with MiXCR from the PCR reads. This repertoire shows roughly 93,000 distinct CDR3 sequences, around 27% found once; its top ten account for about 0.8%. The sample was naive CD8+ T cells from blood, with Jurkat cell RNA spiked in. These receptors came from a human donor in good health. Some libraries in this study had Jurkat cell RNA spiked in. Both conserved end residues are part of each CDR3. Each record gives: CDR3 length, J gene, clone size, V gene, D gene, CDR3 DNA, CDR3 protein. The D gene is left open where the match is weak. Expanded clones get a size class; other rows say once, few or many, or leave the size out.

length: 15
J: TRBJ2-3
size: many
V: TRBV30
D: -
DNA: TGTGCCTGGAGTGTACTGGGAGTGGGCCCAGATACGCAGTATTTT
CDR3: CAWSVLGVGPDTQYF

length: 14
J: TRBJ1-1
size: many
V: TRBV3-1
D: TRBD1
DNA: TGTGCCAGCGCGACCGGGACAGGGGTCCCTGAAGCTTTCTTT
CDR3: CASATGTGVPEAFF

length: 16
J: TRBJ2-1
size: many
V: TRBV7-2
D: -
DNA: TGTGCCAGCAGCTTAGAGTCAAGAAGCTCCTACAATGAGCAGTTCTTC
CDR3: CASSLESRSSYNEQFF

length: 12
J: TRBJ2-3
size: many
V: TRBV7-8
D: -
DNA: TGTGCCAGCGTCCCTATTACAGATACGCAGTATTTT
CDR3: CASVPITDTQYF

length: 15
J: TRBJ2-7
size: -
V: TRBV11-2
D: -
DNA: TGTGCCAGCAGCCATTACCGGGACCAGCATTACGAGCAGTACTTC
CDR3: CASSHYRDQHYEQYF

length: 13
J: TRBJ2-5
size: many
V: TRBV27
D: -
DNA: TGTGCCAGCAGTTTAGCGGGCTCGGAGACCCAGTACTTC
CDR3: CASSLAGSETQYF

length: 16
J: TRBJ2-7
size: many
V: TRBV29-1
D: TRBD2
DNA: TGCAGCGTTGAAGGCTCCCGGGAGGGGCAGATCTACGAGCAGTACTTC
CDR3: CSVEGSREGQIYEQYF

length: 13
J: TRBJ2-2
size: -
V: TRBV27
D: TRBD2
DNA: TGTGCCAGCTCGGGGGGAAACACCGGGGAGCTGTTTTTT
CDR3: CASSGGNTGELFF

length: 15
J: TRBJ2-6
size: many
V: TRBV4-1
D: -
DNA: TGCGCCAGCAGCCAAGCTGGGGCCGGGGCCAACGTCCTGACTTTC
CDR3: CASSQAGAGANVLTF

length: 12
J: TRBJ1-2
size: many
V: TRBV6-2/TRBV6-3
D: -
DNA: TGTGCCAGCAGTTACGGCAGCTATGGCTACACCTTC
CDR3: CASSYGSYGYTF

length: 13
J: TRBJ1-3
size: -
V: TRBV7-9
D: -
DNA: TGTGCCCGCCGCTTATATGGTACCTACACCATGTATTTT
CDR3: CARRLYGTYTMYF

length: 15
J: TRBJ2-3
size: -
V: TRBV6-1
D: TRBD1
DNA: TGTGCCAGCACCTCGGGACAGGTTAGCGCAGATACGCAGTATTTT
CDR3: CASTSGQVSADTQYF

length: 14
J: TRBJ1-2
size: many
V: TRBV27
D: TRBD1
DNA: TGTGCCAGCGGGGAGACAGGGGGCTTCTCGAACTACACCTTC
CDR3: CASGETGGFSNYTF

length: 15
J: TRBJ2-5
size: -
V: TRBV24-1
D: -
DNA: TGTGCCACCAGTGACCCCTACAGGGACCAAGAGTCCCAGTACTTC
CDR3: CATSDPYRDQESQYF

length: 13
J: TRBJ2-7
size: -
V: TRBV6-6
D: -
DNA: TGTGCCAGCAGTTACGAGGACTCCTACGAGCAGTACTTC
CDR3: CASSYEDSYEQYF

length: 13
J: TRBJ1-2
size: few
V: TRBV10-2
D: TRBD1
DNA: TGCGCCAGCAGCGAGGACAGGTCCTATGGCTACACCTTC
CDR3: CASSEDRSYGYTF

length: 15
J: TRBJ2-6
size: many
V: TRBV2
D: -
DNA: TGTGCCAGCGGTTACAGGACCTCTGGGGCCAACGTCCTGACTTTC
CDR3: CASGYRTSGANVLTF

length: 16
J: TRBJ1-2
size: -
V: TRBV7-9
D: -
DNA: TGTGCCAGCAGCTCCATTCGGGGGAGGTCTAACTATGGCTACACCTTC
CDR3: CASSSIRGRSNYGYTF

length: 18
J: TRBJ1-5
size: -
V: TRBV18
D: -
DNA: TGTGCCAGCTCACCAAGCGACGGGACAATTGGGTGGTTTCAGCCCCAGCATTTT
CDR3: CASSPSDGTIGWFQPQHF

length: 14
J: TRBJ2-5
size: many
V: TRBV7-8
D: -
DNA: TGTGCCAGCACCGAGTGGCTCAACCAAGAGACCCAGTACTTC
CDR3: CASTEWLNQETQYF

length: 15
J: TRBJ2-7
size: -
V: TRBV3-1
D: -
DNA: TGTGCCAGCAGCCAAGAATACGCAACCGGCGACGAGCAGTACTTC
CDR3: CASSQEYATGDEQYF

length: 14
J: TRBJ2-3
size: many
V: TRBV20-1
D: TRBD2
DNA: TGCAGTGCCCCAGCGGGAGGGATCGCAGATACGCAGTATTTT
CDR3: CSAPAGGIADTQYF

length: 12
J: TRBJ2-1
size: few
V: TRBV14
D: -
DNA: TGTGCCAGCAGCCAAGGACTACTGTCGCAGTTCTTC
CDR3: CASSQGLLSQFF

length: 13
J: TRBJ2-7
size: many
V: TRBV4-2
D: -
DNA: TGTGCCAGCAGCCAAGAAGAGGGGTTGGAGCAGTACTTC
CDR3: CASSQEEGLEQYF

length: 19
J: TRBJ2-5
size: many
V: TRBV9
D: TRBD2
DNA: TGTGCCAGCAGCGTAGGAATCGGACTAGCGGGAGGGCCAGAAGAGACCCAGTACTTC
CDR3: CASSVGIGLAGGPEETQYF

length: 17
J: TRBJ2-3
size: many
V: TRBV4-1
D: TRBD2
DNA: TGCGCCAGCAGCCATTATGCGGAACGGGGGGGCCTGGATACGCAGTATTTT
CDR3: CASSHYAERGGLDTQYF

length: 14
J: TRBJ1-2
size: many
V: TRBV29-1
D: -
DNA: TGCAGCGTTGCCGACGGATACAGACCCTATGGCTACACCTTC
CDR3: CSVADGYRPYGYTF

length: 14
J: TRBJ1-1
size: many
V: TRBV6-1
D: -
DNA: TGTGCCAGCAGTGGTTACAGTAGGGGCACTGAAGCTTTCTTT
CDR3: CASSGYSRGTEAFF

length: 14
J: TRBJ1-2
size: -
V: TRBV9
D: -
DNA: TGTGCCAGCAGCGCACCCGGGACACTCTATGGCTACACCTTC
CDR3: CASSAPGTLYGYTF

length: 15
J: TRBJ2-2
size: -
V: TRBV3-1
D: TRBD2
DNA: TGTACAAGCGGGAGACTAGCGGGAGACACCGGGGAGCTGTTTTTT
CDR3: CTSGRLAGDTGELFF

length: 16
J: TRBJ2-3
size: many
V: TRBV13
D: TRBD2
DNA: TGTGCCAGCAGCTATGGGATAGCGGGGGGAGGGGATACGCAGTATTTT
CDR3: CASSYGIAGGGDTQYF

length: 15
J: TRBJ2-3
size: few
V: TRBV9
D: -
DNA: TGTGCCAGCACATCTAGCGGAGGGGGCAGGGATACGCAGTATTTT
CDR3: CASTSSGGGRDTQYF

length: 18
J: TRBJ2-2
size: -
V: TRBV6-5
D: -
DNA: TGTGCCAGCAGTTACTCGGGCTTGGCCTTACCTAACACCGGGGAGCTGTTTTTT
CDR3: CASSYSGLALPNTGELFF

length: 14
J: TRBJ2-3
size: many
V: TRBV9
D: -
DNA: TGTGCCAGCAGCCCGACGGGTTTCACAGATACGCAGTATTTT
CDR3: CASSPTGFTDTQYF

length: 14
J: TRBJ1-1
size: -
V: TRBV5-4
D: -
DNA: TGTGCCAGCAGCTTGGAGCCAGACTACACTGAAGCTTTCTTT
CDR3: CASSLEPDYTEAFF

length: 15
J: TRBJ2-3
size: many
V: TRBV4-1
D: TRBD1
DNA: TGCGCCAGCAGCCAAGGGACAGGGGCGCCAGATACGCAGTATTTT
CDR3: CASSQGTGAPDTQYF

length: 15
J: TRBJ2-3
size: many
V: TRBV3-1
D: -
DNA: TGTGCCAGCAGCCAAGACGGGGCACCCGCAGATACGCAGTATTTT
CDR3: CASSQDGAPADTQYF

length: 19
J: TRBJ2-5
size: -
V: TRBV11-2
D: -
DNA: -
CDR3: CASSLWFAGGTGTPETPYF

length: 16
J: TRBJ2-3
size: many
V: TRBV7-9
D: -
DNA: TGTGCCAGCAGCTTAGGCCTAGCGACTAGCACAGATACGCAGTATTTT
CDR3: CASSLGLATSTDTQYF

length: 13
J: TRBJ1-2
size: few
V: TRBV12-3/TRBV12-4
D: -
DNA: TGTGCCAGCAGTTTATATGAGGGCCCTGGCTACACCTTC
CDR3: CASSLYEGPGYTF

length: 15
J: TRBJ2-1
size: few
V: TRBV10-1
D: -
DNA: TGCGCCAGCAGTGACCCCCGGGACCCAGACAATGAGCAGTTCTTC
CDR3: CASSDPRDPDNEQFF

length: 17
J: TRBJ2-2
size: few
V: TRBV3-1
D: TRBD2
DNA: TGTGCCAGCAGCCAAGATCTAGCGGGGGCCAACACCGGGGAGCTGTTTTTT
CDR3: CASSQDLAGANTGELFF

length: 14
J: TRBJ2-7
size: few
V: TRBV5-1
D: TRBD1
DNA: TGCGCCGGCAGCTCCCGGGACAGACCCTACGAGCAGTACTTC
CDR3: CAGSSRDRPYEQYF

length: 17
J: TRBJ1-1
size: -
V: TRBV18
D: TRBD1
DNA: TGTGCCAGCTCACGAGAGGACAGGGCCGTAATGAACACTGAAGCTTTCTTT
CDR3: CASSREDRAVMNTEAFF

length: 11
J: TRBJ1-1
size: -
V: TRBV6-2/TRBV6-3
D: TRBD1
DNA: TGTGCCAGCAGATATGACAGGGATGCTTTCTTT
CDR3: CASRYDRDAFF

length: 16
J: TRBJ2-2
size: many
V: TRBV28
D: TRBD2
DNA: TGTGCCAGCACCGGGACTAGCGGGAGGAGCACCGGGGAGCTGTTTTTT
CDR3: CASTGTSGRSTGELFF

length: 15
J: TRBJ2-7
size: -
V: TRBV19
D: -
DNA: TGTGCCAGTAGTATAGACCTCGGACAGAACTACGAGCAGTACTTC
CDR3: CASSIDLGQNYEQYF

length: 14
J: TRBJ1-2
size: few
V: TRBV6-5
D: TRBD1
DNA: TGTGCCAGCAGTTACGATCAGGGGGCCTATGGCTACACCTTC
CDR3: CASSYDQGAYGYTF

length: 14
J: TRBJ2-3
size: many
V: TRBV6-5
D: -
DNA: TGTGCCAGCAGTTACTACGGGAATACAGATACGCAGTATTTT
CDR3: CASSYYGNTDTQYF

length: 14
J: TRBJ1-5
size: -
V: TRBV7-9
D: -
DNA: TGTGCCAGCAGCTTTGGGGGTCGGGATCAGCCCCAGCATTTT
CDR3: CASSFGGRDQPQHF

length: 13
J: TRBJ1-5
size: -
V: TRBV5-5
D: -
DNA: TGTGCCAGCAGCTCCAGTGGCAATCAGCCCCAGCATTTT
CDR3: CASSSSGNQPQHF